The 26 T cell receptor beta chains below come from one sample, sequenced in a study of blood T cell repertoires in COVID-19. Profiled with immunoSEQ multiplex PCR; TCRdb holds only in-frame clones, not every one. The sample holds approximately 69,000 clones, 60% to 80% seen once. Sequencing used peripheral blood. The receptors stem from a human donor in a cohort sampled during active COVID-19.

The V gene is TRBV3-1 (or the pseudogene TRBV3-2), the J gene TRBJ2-7; 11 positions match TRBD1. Looked up from germline, CDR1 is LGHDT and CDR2 is YNNKEL (reference sequence). The CDR3 consists of 16 residues. J gave up 6 bases and V 0 bases, and 7 bases lay outside the gene matches. CDR3 sequence reads: CASSQDPGQGGVEQYF. CDR3 DNA sequence: TGTGCCAGCAGCCAAGATCCGGGACAGGGGGGGGTCGAGCAGTACTTC.

The chain carries TRBV18 and TRBJ2-5; D gene unclear. This CDR3 contains 15 residues. V shed 2 bases and J shed 5 bases, with 15 bases lying between them. Germline CDR1 reads KGHSH; CDR2 reads LQKENI. CDR3 sequence (DNA): TGTGCCAGCTCACCAAGAGCGCAGCCCGGGGAGACCCAGTACTTC. It yields the protein CASSPRAQPGETQYF.

CDR3 DNA sequence: TGTGCCAGCAGGGGGACAGGGATAATCACAGATACGCAGTATTTT. It is translated as CASRGTGIITDTQYF. V usage is TRBV5-5 and J usage is TRBJ2-3; 9 bases are shared with TRBD1. Germline V gene sequence: CDR1 SGHKS, CDR2 YYEKEE (reference sequence). With 5 bases clipped from V and 2 bases from J, the junction kept 6 bases outside the gene matches. The CDR3 loop spans 15 amino acids.

The chain is built from TRBV19 and TRBJ2-2; D is perhaps TRBD2 (5 bases). The ends were cut back, 1 base at V and 4 bases at J, with 10 bases in the middle. Germline V CDR1 and CDR2: LNHDA, SQIVND (reference sequence). The CDR3 totals 15 residues. In nucleotides, the CDR3 is TGTGCCAGTAGTATAGGAGGTGCGGGCACCGGGGAGCTGTTTTTT. Its translation is CASSIGGAGTGELFF.

The chain is built from TRBV24-1 and TRBJ1-2; D not certain. This CDR3 is built from 12 residues. Germline lookup yields CDR1 KGHDR and CDR2 SFDVKD. Trimming cost V 6 bases and J 2 bases, with 6 bases left between them. The DNA of the CDR3 is TGTGCCACCAGTCAGGCGAACTATGGCTACACCTTC. Its translation is CATSQANYGYTF.

The chain has TRBV5-1 and TRBJ2-7, with 7 bases that match TRBD1. The CDR3 sequence is 14 residues long. Germline V gene sequence: CDR1 SGHRS, CDR2 YFSETQ. After removal of 4 bases from V and 2 bases from J, the junction contained 6 bases not matched to a gene. CDR3: CASSPGGQAYEQYF. The CDR3 nucleotides read TGCGCCAGCAGCCCCGGCGGACAGGCCTACGAGCAGTACTTC.

The genes are TRBV25-1 and TRBJ2-7, with TRBD1 matching over 8 bases. The CDR3 extends over 15 amino acids. J was trimmed by 5 bases and V by 3 bases; bases with no gene match: 9. In germline, CDR1 is MGHDK, CDR2 SYGVNS. In nucleotides, the CDR3 is TGTGCCAGCAGTGAGCGGGACAGGTTATACCACGAGCAGTACTTC. Its translation: CASSERDRLYHEQYF.

The CDR3 sequence: CASSKGQGVYNSPLHF. The DNA for the CDR3 is TGTGCCAGCAGCAAAGGACAGGGGGTTTATAATTCACCCCTCCACTTT. The gene calls are TRBV7-2 and TRBJ1-6, with 10 bases fitting TRBD1. The CDR3 is made up of 16 amino acids. J lost 4 bases, V lost 5 bases, and 5 bases had no gene match. The germline V gene has CDR1 SGHTA and CDR2 FQGNSA. The full variable domain, with the rest looked up from reference TRBV7-2 and TRBJ1-6, is GAGVSQSPSNKVTEKGKDVELRCDPISGHTALYWYRQSLGQGLEFLIYFQGNSAPDKSGLPSDRFSAERTGGSVSTLTIQRTQQEDSAVYLCASSKGQGVYNSPLHFGNGTRLTVT.

This chain links TRBV5-6 with TRBJ1-6, with TRBD1 matching 10 bases. The J segment lost 10 bases and the V segment lost 1 base, leaving 11 bases of the junction unmatched. CDR3 length: 17 amino acids. Germline V gene lookup returns CDR1 SGHDT and CDR2 YYEEEE. The CDR3 DNA follows: TGTGCCAGCAGCTTGTGGGGCCCAAAGACAGGGGGCTCACCCCTCCACTTT. Amino acids: CASSLWGPKTGGSPLHF. Full variable domain (rest looked up from reference TRBV5-6 and TRBJ1-6): DAGVTQSPTHLIKTRGQQVTLRCSPKSGHDTVSWYQQALGQGPQFIFQYYEEEERQRGNFPDRFSGHQFPNYSSELNVNALLLGDSALYLCASSLWGPKTGGSPLHFGNGTRLTVT.

The chain combines TRBV30 with TRBJ1-2; 8 bases fit TRBD1. Trimming took 3 bases from V and 0 from J; bases not matched to a gene: 3. The CDR3 runs to 14 residues. The germline gives CDR1 GTSNPN, CDR2 SVGIG (reference sequence). Written as DNA, the CDR3 is TGTGCCTGGAGCCGGGACAGGACTAACTATGGCTACACCTTC. This codes for CAWSRDRTNYGYTF.

This chain links TRBV5-4 with TRBJ2-1, with TRBD2 matching over 8 bases. CDR1 and CDR2 (germline): SGHNT, YYREEE (reference sequence). The trim removed 1 base at V and 6 bases at J, leaving 0 bases unmatched. This CDR3 is built from 13 residues. CDR3 in DNA: TGTGCCAGCAGCTTGACTAGCGGCAATGAGCAGTTCTTC. Translating it yields CASSLTSGNEQFF.

The V gene is TRBV6-5, the J gene TRBJ2-7; D gene unclear. The CDR3 covers 14 residues. Looked up from germline, CDR1 is MNHEY and CDR2 is SVGAGI. V lost 0 bases and J lost 2, with 8 bases in between. CDR3 sequence (DNA): TGTGCCAGCAGTTACTCGAAACAGCCCTACGAGCAGTACTTC. As protein: CASSYSKQPYEQYF.

The CDR3 bases are TGCGCCAGCAGCTTCAATAGCGGGAGGAACAATGAGCAGTTCTTC. Encoded protein: CASSFNSGRNNEQFF. V gene TRBV5-1 combines with J gene TRBJ2-1, with 10 nucleotides matching TRBD2. Germline assignment: CDR1 SGHRS and CDR2 YFSETQ. The V segment lost 2 bases and the J segment 5 bases; nucleotides outside the gene matches: 4. This CDR3 has 15 amino acids.

The gene calls are TRBV3-1 (or the pseudogene TRBV3-2) and TRBJ1-6; D not certain. Germline V gene sequence: CDR1 LGHDT, CDR2 YNNKEL (reference sequence). V was pared by 4 bases and J by 8 bases, with 9 bases between. The CDR3 is 13 amino acids. CDR3 region: CASSLPGYSPLHF. CDR3 sequence (DNA): TGTGCCAGCAGCCTTCCGGGTTATTCACCCCTCCACTTT.

The CDR3 loop reads CASSLRLAGVYEQYF. The DNA for the CDR3 is TGTGCCAGCAGCCTTAGACTAGCGGGAGTTTACGAGCAGTACTTC. The genes are TRBV7-2 and TRBJ2-7, with 12 nucleotides matching TRBD2. V gave up 5 bases and J gave up 4 bases; unmatched junction bases: 6. There are 15 residues in the CDR3. In germline, CDR1 is SGHTA, CDR2 FQGNSA.

The chain combines TRBV4-2 with TRBJ1-2; TRBD1 matches at 8 bases. With V trimmed by 1 base and J by 5 bases, 3 bases remained unmatched. This CDR3 region has 14 residues. From germline, CDR1 is LGHNA and CDR2 YNFKEQ. CDR3 region: CASSQADRVYGYTF. The CDR3 DNA is TGTGCCAGCAGCCAAGCGGACAGGGTGTATGGCTACACCTTC.

The chain links TRBV7-9 to TRBJ2-1; D is perhaps TRBD1 (6 bases). The V end lost 0 bases, the J end lost 12 bases, and 12 bases lay between the germline ends. CDR3 length: 13 amino acids. Germline-derived CDR1 and CDR2 are SEHNR and FQNEAQ (reference sequence). CDR3 region: CASSLAEGVWQFF. The CDR3 nucleotides are TGTGCCAGCAGCTTAGCCGAGGGGGTGTGGCAGTTCTTC.

V is TRBV5-6 and J is TRBJ1-6, with D possibly TRBD1 on 5 matching bases. The CDR3 runs to 18 residues. The germline V gene encodes CDR1 SGHDT and CDR2 YYEEEE. Between the trimmed V and J ends, which lost 2 bases and 5 bases, there was a span of 20 bases. CDR3 DNA sequence: TGTGCCAGCAGCTTTGACGGGACTCGCGGTGGAAATAATTCACCCCTCCACTTT. It specifies CASSFDGTRGGNNSPLHF.

The chain has TRBV25-1 and TRBJ1-2; perhaps TRBD1 as D (5 bases). The CDR3 is 14 residues long. V lost 8 bases to trimming and J lost 0 bases, with 13 bases between them. The V gene's germline CDR1 is MGHDK and CDR2 SYGVNS. Written as DNA, the CDR3 is TGTGCCAGCTACCAGGGAGGAGCTAACTATGGCTACACCTTC. Its protein product is CASYQGGANYGYTF.

The chain uses TRBV30 and TRBJ2-7; the D gene is possibly TRBD1 (5 bases). The V gene lost 8 bases and the J gene lost 7 bases, with 15 bases spanning the gap. The CDR3 length is 11 residues. Germline V gene data show CDR1 as GTSNPN and CDR2 as SVGIG (reference sequence). CDR3 region: CAGAGLREQYF. As DNA, the CDR3 is TGTGCCGGAGCAGGGTTACGGGAGCAGTACTTC. The entire variable domain, with the rest obtained from reference TRBV30 and TRBJ2-7, is as follows: SQTIHQWPATLVQPVGSPLSLECTVEGTSNPNLYWYRQAAGRGLQLLFYSVGIGQISSEVPQNLSASRPQDRQFILSSKKLLLSDSGFYLCAGAGLREQYFGPGTRLTVT.

This clone has just a few counts. The chain couples TRBV28 to TRBJ2-1; 8 nucleotides agree with TRBD2. The CDR3 length is 14 residues. From germline, CDR1 is MDHEN and CDR2 SYDVKM. Unmatched junction bases numbered 7, after V lost 9 bases and J lost 3 bases. The CDR3 DNA reads TGTGCCAGTAAAACTAGCGGAGACTACAATGAGCAGTTCTTC. This encodes CASKTSGDYNEQFF.

J is TRBJ1-4 and V is TRBV3-1 (or the pseudogene TRBV3-2), with a weak D call TRBD1 (6 bases). The CDR3 sequence is 16 residues long. The V gene's germline CDR1 is LGHDT and CDR2 YNNKEL (reference sequence). Trimming removed 4 bases from V and 7 bases from J, with 19 bases in between. In nucleotides, the CDR3 is TGTGCCAGCAGCCTCGCTACCGGGGGGCTAGGTGAAAAACTGTTTTTT. Translating it yields CASSLATGGLGEKLFF.

This sequence joins TRBV6-5 and TRBJ2-5, with TRBD2 as a possible D gene (6 bases). Trimming left V 6 bases short and J 5 bases short, with 13 bases between. In germline, CDR1 is MNHEY, CDR2 SVGAGI. This CDR3 has 13 amino acids. DNA for the CDR3: TGTGCCAGCAGCCGACGACTAGAGGAGACCCAGTACTTC. Residues: CASSRRLEETQYF.

The genes are TRBV5-6 and TRBJ2-1; possible D gene TRBD1, 6 bases. Trimming stripped 0 bases from V and 4 bases from J, with 8 bases between. There are 14 residues in the CDR3. Germline V gives CDR1 SGHDT, CDR2 YYEEEE. CDR3 nucleotide sequence: TGTGCCAGCAGCTTGGCCAGGGGATACAATGAGCAGTTCTTC. Its translation: CASSLARGYNEQFF.

The chain links TRBV19 to TRBJ2-3, with 7 bases lining up with TRBD2. Germline CDR1 is LNHDA and CDR2 is SQIVND (reference sequence). The CDR3 loop spans 15 amino acids. V gave up 6 bases and J gave up 4 bases; unmatched junction bases: 10. The CDR3 is CASSAGVEYADTQYF. CDR3 coding DNA: TGTGCCAGTAGCGCGGGAGTAGAGTACGCAGATACGCAGTATTTT.

The rearrangement joins TRBV10-2 to TRBJ2-5; D call uncertain. Germline V lookup: CDR1 WSHSY, CDR2 SAAADI. This CDR3 comprises 13 residues. Trimming pared 2 bases from V and 2 bases from J, leaving 6 bases between. The CDR3 region is CASSEDTQETQYF. The CDR3 region has the DNA TGCGCCAGCAGTGAGGACACACAAGAGACCCAGTACTTC.